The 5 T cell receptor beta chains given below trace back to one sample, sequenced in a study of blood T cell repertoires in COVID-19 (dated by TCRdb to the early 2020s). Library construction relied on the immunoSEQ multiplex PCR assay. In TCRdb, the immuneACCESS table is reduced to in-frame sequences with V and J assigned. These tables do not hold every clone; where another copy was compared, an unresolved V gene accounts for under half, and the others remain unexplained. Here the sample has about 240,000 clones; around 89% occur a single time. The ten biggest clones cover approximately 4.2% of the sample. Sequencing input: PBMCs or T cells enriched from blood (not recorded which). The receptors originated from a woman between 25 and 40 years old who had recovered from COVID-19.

CDR3 protein: CASSLAGSQETQYF. Here the CDR3 DNA reads TGTGCCAGCAGCTTAGCCGGGAGCCAAGAGACCCAGTACTTC. V gene TRBV7-3 combines with J gene TRBJ2-5; TRBD2 is a possible D gene (6 bases). The V and J ends lost 2 bases and 1 base respectively, with 8 bases between them. Germline assignment: CDR1 SGHTA and CDR2 FQGTGA. This CDR3 comprises 14 residues.

In DNA form, the CDR3 reads TGTGCCAGCAGCCGTGGGTTGGTAGCGGGAAAAGAGACCCAGTACTTC. It translates to CASSRGLVAGKETQYF. The V and J genes are TRBV7-3 and TRBJ2-5, with 8 nucleotides matching TRBD2. The CDR3 contains 16 residues. After removal of 5 bases from V and 3 bases from J, the junction contained 11 bases not matched to a gene. CDR1 and CDR2 from the germline V gene are SGHTA and FQGTGA.

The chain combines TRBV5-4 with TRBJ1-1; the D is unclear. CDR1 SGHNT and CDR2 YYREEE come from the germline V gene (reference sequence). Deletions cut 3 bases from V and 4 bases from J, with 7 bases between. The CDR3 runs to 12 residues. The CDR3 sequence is CASSSMATEAFF. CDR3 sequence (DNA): TGTGCCAGCAGCTCCATGGCCACTGAAGCTTTCTTT.

This CDR3 is CASGQEKLFF. Here the CDR3 DNA reads TGTGCGAGCGGGCAGGAAAAACTGTTTTTT. The chain couples TRBV6-5 to TRBJ1-4; unclear D gene. This CDR3 comprises 10 residues. Germline CDR1 MNHEY, CDR2 SVGAGI.

The CDR3 DNA follows: TGCGCCAGCAGCCAAGATCCCTTACGCAGGACAGGCCCAGCTGCAACTAATGAAAAACTGTTTTTT. Translation: CASSQDPLRRTGPAATNEKLFF. The gene calls are TRBV4-1 and TRBJ1-4, with 7 bases identical to TRBD1. Germline V gives CDR1 MGHRA, CDR2 YSYEKL. With V trimmed by 0 bases and J by 0 bases, 19 bases remained unmatched. The CDR3 length is 22 residues.